The 15 T cell receptor beta chains below all came from one sample that was sequenced in a study of shared T cell receptors in the human thymus (dated by TCRdb to 2020 to 2022). The library was produced with the immunoSEQ multiplex PCR assay. TCRdb retrieved this table from immuneACCESS and kept in-frame rearrangements only. Not all clones are present; in checked studies, unresolved V genes account for under half, and no reason is known for the remainder. This sample is represented by a few hundred thousand clones; approximately 95% of them were singletons. The ten largest account for around 0.018% of the sample. The sample taken for sequencing was thymocytes. These receptors all come from a human donor.

This clone was seen a single time. The chain joins TRBV2 to TRBJ2-2; possibly TRBD1 or TRBD2 for D (5 bases each). Between the trimmed V and J ends, which lost 4 bases and 7 bases, there was a span of 10 bases. The CDR3 has 13 amino acids. Germline loops: CDR1 SNHLY, CDR2 FYNNEI. The CDR3 bases are TGTGCCAGCAGTGCCAGGGAGATCGGGGAGCTGTTTTTT. It codes for CASSAREIGELFF.

V and J are TRBV28 and TRBJ1-4; D is perhaps TRBD1 (5 bases). Germline V gives CDR1 MDHEN, CDR2 SYDVKM. This CDR3 is built from 14 residues. Trimming shortened V by 5 bases and J by 8 bases, and 15 bases separated the two germline ends. This chain's CDR3 is CASSIVTRGEKLFF. As DNA, the CDR3 is TGTGCCAGCAGTATAGTAACGCGGGGGGAAAAACTGTTTTTT.

This chain connects TRBV19 to TRBJ1-1; TRBD1 is a possible D gene (5 bases). The germline V and J ends were trimmed by 8 bases and 1 base, with 8 bases remaining between them. The CDR3 is 12 amino acids. Germline V gene lookup returns CDR1 LNHDA and CDR2 SQIVND (reference sequence). CDR3 DNA sequence: TGTGCCAGTCAAAGGGGGAACACTGAAGCTTTCTTT. Translated, it gives CASQRGNTEAFF.

This chain links TRBV4-2 with TRBJ2-7; D gene unclear. Germline V gene sequence: CDR1 LGHNA, CDR2 YNFKEQ. The CDR3 runs 13 residues. V dropped 6 bases and J dropped 2 bases, with 11 bases sitting between them. The chain's CDR3 is CASRRQPTYEQYF. The CDR3 nucleotides are TGTGCCAGCAGGCGCCAGCCAACCTACGAGCAGTACTTC.

The chain couples TRBV4-2 to TRBJ2-1; TRBD1 aligns across 7 bases. Trimming took 3 bases from V and 2 from J; bases not matched to a gene: 10. CDR1 and CDR2 (germline): LGHNA, YNFKEQ. This CDR3 has 17 residues. CDR3 nucleotide sequence: TGTGCCAGCAGCCACGAACAGGGGCCCCCACCCTACAATGAGCAGTTCTTC. Protein product: CASSHEQGPPPYNEQFF.

The chain joins TRBV28 to TRBJ1-5; weak D call: TRBD1 (5 bases). V was clipped by 5 bases and J by 3 bases, with 14 bases between them. The CDR3 contains 15 residues. Germline assignment: CDR1 MDHEN and CDR2 SYDVKM. Here the CDR3 reads CASSPGPLVNQPQHF. CDR3 in DNA: TGTGCCAGCAGTCCGGGACCCCTAGTCAATCAGCCCCAGCATTTT.

The chain recombines TRBV27 with TRBJ2-3; D is ambiguous. Germline V lookup: CDR1 MNHEY, CDR2 SMNVEV (reference sequence). The CDR3 is 14 residues long. The V and J ends lost 2 bases and 0 bases respectively, with 6 bases between them. CDR3 residues: CASSLVSSTDTQYF. The DNA of the CDR3 is TGTGCCAGCAGTTTAGTATCTAGCACAGATACGCAGTATTTT.

The chain is built from TRBV10-1 and TRBJ2-5; D is ambiguous. Germline CDR1 and CDR2: WNHNN and SYGVQD (reference sequence). V was cut by 8 bases and J by 5 bases, with 9 bases left in between. This CDR3 is 11 amino acids long. This CDR3 is CASGLGETQYF. The CDR3 DNA reads as TGCGCCAGCGGGCTAGGGGAGACCCAGTACTTC.

With regard to this clone: The sample carries other DNA sequences with the same CDR3. V is TRBV2 and J is TRBJ2-7; D is unclear. CDR3 length: 10 amino acids. The germline gives CDR1 SNHLY, CDR2 FYNNEI. The V and J ends lost 6 bases and 0 bases respectively, with 0 bases between them. CDR3 loop: CASSSYEQYF. The CDR3, as DNA: TGTGCCAGCAGCTCCTACGAGCAGTACTTC. The full variable domain, rest sourced from reference TRBV2 and TRBJ2-7, is EPEVTQTPSHQVTQMGQEVILRCVPISNHLYFYWYRQILGQKVEFLVSFYNNEISEKSEIFDDQFSVERPDGSNFTLKIRSTKLEDSAMYFCASSSYEQYFGPGTRLTVT.

The V gene is TRBV19, the J gene TRBJ1-4; D unresolved. In germline, CDR1 is LNHDA, CDR2 SQIVND (reference sequence). The CDR3 is 13 amino acids. The V end lost 7 bases, the J end lost 7 bases, and 13 bases lay between the germline ends. The CDR3 protein is CASIPAVGEKLFF. Here the CDR3 DNA reads TGTGCCAGTATCCCGGCGGTGGGTGAAAAACTGTTTTTT. Filled out from reference TRBV19 and TRBJ1-4, the complete variable domain reads DGGITQSPKYLFRKEGQNVTLSCEQNLNHDAMYWYRQDPGQGLRLIYYSQIVNDFQKGDIAEGYSVSREKKESFPLTVTSAQKNPTAFYLCASIPAVGEKLFFGSGTQLSVL.

J is TRBJ1-2 and V is TRBV19, with D perhaps matching TRBD1 (5 bases). The CDR3 runs to 16 residues. Germline V lookup: CDR1 LNHDA, CDR2 SQIVND (reference sequence). V was pared by 2 bases and J by 6 bases, with 19 bases between. The chain's CDR3 is CASSIRRTLKGHGYTF. DNA of the CDR3: TGTGCCAGTAGTATACGCAGGACACTTAAAGGGCATGGCTACACCTTC.

This clone was detected only once. The chain employs TRBV7-6 and TRBJ2-3; D remains ambiguous. The CDR3 is 11 amino acids. V lost 0 bases to trimming and J lost 5 bases, with 0 bases between them. The germline CDR1 and CDR2 sequences are SGHVS and FNYEAQ. CDR3 loop: CASSLADTQYF. The CDR3, as DNA: TGTGCCAGCAGCTTAGCAGATACGCAGTATTTT.

The rearrangement links TRBV5-6 to TRBJ2-7; 11 bases match TRBD1. The CDR3 extends over 17 amino acids. From germline, CDR1 is SGHDT and CDR2 YYEEEE. V lost 0 bases to trimming and J lost 3 bases; unmatched junction nucleotides: 8. The CDR3: CASSLGGWDRGIYEQYF. The CDR3, as DNA: TGTGCCAGCAGCTTGGGGGGCTGGGACAGGGGGATCTACGAGCAGTACTTC.

This sequence joins TRBV29-1 and TRBJ2-4, with 10 bases fitting TRBD1. Germline V lookup: CDR1 SQVTM, CDR2 ANQGSEA. The CDR3 totals 18 residues. The V and J ends lost 7 bases and 0 bases, in that order; junction bases with no gene match: 15. The CDR3: CSAMSPAGQGLAKNIQYF. The CDR3, as DNA: TGCAGCGCCATGAGCCCCGCGGGACAGGGGCTAGCCAAAAACATTCAGTACTTC.

The chain is built from TRBV5-1 and TRBJ2-1; TRBD2 matches at 10 bases. V lost 2 bases, J lost 1 base, and 12 bases stayed unmatched. This CDR3 is built from 19 residues. In germline, CDR1 is SGHRS, CDR2 YFSETQ. In nucleotides, the CDR3 is TGCGCCAGCAGCTTCTTGGGAGCGGGAGGGCCCATTTCCTACAATGAGCAGTTCTTC. Residues: CASSFLGAGGPISYNEQFF.